This T cell receptor (beta chain) was sequenced during a study of blood T cell repertoires in COVID-19. Sequencing used immunoSEQ multiplex PCR; TCRdb keeps in-frame clones, though not all of them. The table lists roughly 380,000 clones, about 91% of them singletons. The sample comprised peripheral blood. The sequence came from a woman in her thirties or forties with COVID-19, enrolled during active disease.

The CDR3 reads CASSYSSAGVKNTGELFF. The CDR3 DNA reads TGTGCCAGCAGTTACTCGAGTGCGGGGGTTAAAAACACCGGGGAGCTGTTTTTT. The rearrangement joins TRBV6-2 or TRBV6-3 to TRBJ2-2; 7 positions match TRBD2. This CDR3 region has 18 residues. Germline V gene lookup returns CDR1 MNHEY and CDR2 SVGEGT. The trim removed 0 bases at V and 2 bases at J, leaving 9 bases unmatched.